A selection of T cell receptor beta chains follows, all from one sample in a study of T cell repertoires in cytomegalovirus infection. TCRdb reanalysed the reads using MiXCR and keeps one entry per CDR3 protein. The table includes over 85,000 distinct CDR3 sequences, approximately 15% detected once. The sequenced material came from PBMCs. The receptors originated from a human donor in good health (CMV status not recorded). Some clones in this sample may be carry-over from other donors' samples. Both conserved end residues are trimmed from each CDR3. Fields, in order: V gene, J gene, clone size, CDR3 protein. Expanded clones are given a class, and other clones once, few, many or no size at all.

>TRBV29-1|TRBJ2-4|few
SVAGTGGVDIQY
>TRBV27|TRBJ2-3|NA
ASSLSPSGLTDTQY
>TRBV20-1|TRBJ2-3|many
SARDTPGGFDTQY
>TRBV20-1|TRBJ2-7|many
SARDLGLTHLTY
>TRBV7-2|TRBJ2-2|many
ASSTRNTGELF
>TRBV29-1|TRBJ1-2|NA
SVRRDYGYT
>TRBV7-2|TRBJ1-2|many
ASSRTVPGGYT
>TRBV11-3|TRBJ1-1|few
ASSSALNTEAF
>TRBV5-8|TRBJ2-7|NA
ASSYAGTGIEGY
>TRBV12-3/TRBV12-4|TRBJ2-2|few
ASSLGGLLGLGTGELF
>TRBV12-3/TRBV12-4|TRBJ2-3|few
ASSLSSWYRSTDTQY
>TRBV2|TRBJ1-5|many
ASSLDSFNQPQH
>TRBV7-2|TRBJ1-5|many
ASSLGTTQPQH
>TRBV19|TRBJ1-1|many
ASRRDRDTEAF
>TRBV7-2|TRBJ2-7|many
ASSDVDEQY
>TRBV19|TRBJ1-6|few
ASSGTGGYNSPLH
>TRBV15|TRBJ2-7|few
ATSRDQAFGRNEQY
>TRBV29-1|TRBJ1-4|NA
SVEVGGEKLF
>TRBV6-8|TRBJ1-1|NA
DSSYHRTGRPEAF
>TRBV4-3|TRBJ2-3|many
ASSQGDGGATDTQY
>TRBV19|TRBJ2-7|NA
ATGTGEYEQY
>TRBV12-3/TRBV12-4|TRBJ2-3|NA
ASSIGQDTDTQY
>TRBV7-2|TRBJ1-2|many
ASSFTYNYGYT
>TRBV4-1|TRBJ2-6|many
ASSGGGAFGANVLT
>TRBV7-2|TRBJ1-5|NA
ASSLARSNQPQH
>TRBV11-2|TRBJ2-1|many
ASSSLAGAYNEQF
>TRBV6-2/TRBV6-3|TRBJ1-2|NA
ARKDSPTYGYT
>TRBV7-8|TRBJ2-4|many
ASSVERGLNIQY
>TRBV6-2/TRBV6-3|TRBJ2-2|few
ASRRGQANTGELF
>TRBV7-2|TRBJ1-5|many
ASSDGADQPQH
>TRBV6-2/TRBV6-3|TRBJ2-3|few
ASRSSGGAADTQY
>TRBV7-2|TRBJ1-2|many
ASSLERGARLGYT
>TRBV7-2|TRBJ1-1|many
ASSLASGRGDRAF
>TRBV7-2|TRBJ2-5|NA
ASSLVQGKEAAQY
>TRBV28|TRBJ1-1|many
ASRGTPNTEAF
>TRBV3-1|TRBJ1-5|many
ASSLTGQPQH
>TRBV4-2|TRBJ2-5|once
ASNVGGTGEETQY
>TRBV7-9|TRBJ2-1|few
ASSQRGDEQF
>TRBV7-2|TRBJ2-5|many
ASSSLAGGETQY
>TRBV3-1|TRBJ2-6|few
ASTREETSGANVLT
>TRBV7-3|TRBJ2-3|many
ASSLRFGTDTQY
>TRBV24-1|TRBJ2-1|few
ATSDSAADFYNEQF
>TRBV7-2|TRBJ2-2|many
ASSSGLAGGRNTGELF
>TRBV3-1|TRBJ1-6|NA
ASSDRESPLH
>TRBV12-3/TRBV12-4|TRBJ1-2|few
ASTRQGLGGYT